These T cell receptor beta chains were read from a single sample in a study of cytomegalovirus exposure and HLA in healthy donors. Clones were sequenced by immunoSEQ multiplex PCR, and TCRdb holds only the in-frame ones, with some missing. The data show 170,000 or so clones, around 80% seen once. The sample consisted of PBMCs. The receptors stem from a woman in her 30s in good health and CMV-seronegative. The CDR3 runs from the conserved cysteine through the conserved F or W. The order of the fields is CDR3 protein, V gene.

CASKSSQSYEQYF | TRBV7-8
CASSLGLRDNEQFF | TRBV5-1
CASSSDRGRTDTQYF | TRBV5-1
CASSYPGTGGRSQYF | TRBV7-9
CASSLGRGDQPQHF | TRBV7-9
CSVRPGEDSPLHF | TRBV29-1
CASSAGGSSGNTIYF | TRBV9
CSVEASYNEQFF | TRBV29-1
CASFRQGAPETQYF | TRBV5-4
CASSQSTGGVSYEQYF | TRBV4-1
CASSLEGGLLYGYTF | TRBV5-1
CAISAMLAGDTGELFF | TRBV10-3
CASSLGGDEQFF | TRBV19
CASSRGLAGDTAYEQYF | TRBV28
CASSLRASGTSYEQYF | TRBV7-2
CASSPSLLDTEAFF | TRBV9
CASSLVTGTDTQYF | TRBV5-5
CASSQTGGGNTGELFF | TRBV7-3
CASGVDRSSYNEQFF | TRBV6-5
CASSATDTNTEAFF | TRBV18
CAIRLAGDTDTQYF | TRBV10-3
CASSLGEYEQYF | TRBV28
CASTTNLGGADTQYF | TRBV4-1
CASSLAPPGLQETQYF | TRBV7-2